The 6 T cell receptor beta chains listed next were all sequenced from one sample in a study of identical twins. TCRdb re-called the 5' RACE reads with MiXCR, one entry per CDR3 protein. The repertoire holds about 430,000 distinct CDR3 sequences, with roughly 18% as singletons. Sequenced sample: naive T cells sorted from blood. These receptors were taken from a man between 50 and 59 years old in good health.

This clonotype has at least ten counts. The chain has TRBV27 and TRBJ2-1, with 7 bases matching TRBD2. The CDR3 is 14 residues long. With 4 bases clipped from V and 3 bases from J, the junction kept 3 bases outside the gene matches. The germline V gene has CDR1 MNHEY and CDR2 SMNVEV (reference sequence). CDR3 coding DNA: TGTGCCAGCAGTTCGGGAGGTGTCTACAATGAGCAGTTCTTC. Translated, it gives CASSSGGVYNEQFF.

V gene TRBV5-1 combines with J gene TRBJ2-3, with 7 bases lining up with TRBD1. The V gene end was trimmed by 0 bases and the J gene end by 2 bases; junction bases not matched to a gene: 6. CDR1 SGHRS and CDR2 YFSETQ come from the germline V gene. The CDR3 spans 16 residues. CDR3 coding DNA: TGCGCCAGCAGCTTGGGGGGGACAGTCCACACAGATACGCAGTATTTT. This sequence encodes CASSLGGTVHTDTQYF.

The chain joins TRBV7-6 to TRBJ2-4; D is uncertain. Germline V gives CDR1 SGHVS, CDR2 FNYEAQ. This CDR3 has 15 amino acids. Trimming shortened V by 5 bases and J by 0 bases, and 11 bases separated the two germline ends. CDR3 nucleotide sequence: TGTGCCAGCAGCCCCCATCCAATAGCCAAAAACATTCAGTACTTC. It specifies CASSPHPIAKNIQYF.

The V gene is TRBV21-1, the J gene TRBJ2-1. TRBV21-1 constitutes a pseudogene. CDR3 size: 17 residues. The CDR3: CASSKAEDRGSYNEQFF. The CDR3, as DNA: TGTGCCAGCAGCAAAGCGGAGGACAGGGGGTCCTACAATGAGCAGTTCTTC.

CDR3 region: CSVVGEALYEQYF. CDR3 sequence (DNA): TGCAGCGTTGTTGGGGAGGCCCTCTACGAGCAGTACTTC. V and J are TRBV29-1 and TRBJ2-7, with a tentative D call TRBD2 (6 bases). The CDR3 length is 13 residues. From germline, CDR1 is SQVTM and CDR2 ANQGSEA. The V end was cut by 4 bases, the J end by 3 bases, with 13 bases between.

This clonotype was seen many times. V and J are TRBV12-3 or TRBV12-4 and TRBJ2-5; 7 nucleotides line up with TRBD1. The CDR3 extends over 15 amino acids. Trimming removed 0 bases from V and 2 bases from J; junction bases left unmatched: 3. This chain's CDR3 is CASSLASGGQETQYF. For the CDR3, the DNA is TGTGCCAGCAGTTTAGCCTCAGGGGGTCAAGAGACCCAGTACTTC.